What follows are 2 T cell receptor beta chains derived from one specimen sequenced in a study of human T cells and chemical hapten exposure. TCRdb re-analysed the RACE reads in MiXCR, keeping a single row per CDR3 protein. The sample yields more than 150,000 distinct CDR3 sequences, 25% to 35% seen once. Time point denoted: pre-sensitization, week 0. Indicated treatment: therapeutic diphenylcyclopropenone sensitization with weekly scalp DPC. The sample here was whole blood, taken in connection with sensitization to the hapten diphenylcyclopropenone (DPC). These receptor sequences come from a woman aged 25 to 39 with alopecia areata. Some clones in this sample may be carry-over from other donors' samples.

This clonotype has only a few counts. The V call is TRBV7-9, the J call TRBJ2-7; D not resolved. Germline CDR1 and CDR2: SEHNR and FQNEAQ (reference sequence). V was shortened by 5 bases and J by 7 bases, with 9 bases between the two germline ends. CDR3 length: 11 amino acids. The CDR3: CASSPLHEQYF. The CDR3 nucleotides are TGTGCCAGCAGCCCACTTCATGAGCAGTACTTC. Full variable domain (remainder filled in from reference TRBV7-9 and TRBJ2-7): DTGVSQNPRHKITKRGQNVTFRCDPISEHNRLYWYRQTLGQGPEFLTYFQNEAQLEKSRLLSDRFSAERPKGSFSTLEIQRTEQGDSAMYLCASSPLHEQYFGPGTRLTVT.

The rearrangement links TRBV29-1 to TRBJ2-2; no firm D call. The V and J ends lost 5 bases and 1 base respectively, with 8 bases between them. The CDR3 consists of 13 residues. The germline CDR1 and CDR2 sequences are SQVTM and ANQGSEA. Written as DNA, the CDR3 is TGCAGCGTTCAAAGGGAGAACACCGGGGAGCTGTTTTTT. Encoded protein: CSVQRENTGELFF.